The 6 T cell receptor beta chains listed next were all sequenced from one sample in a study of neoadjuvant anti-PD-1 for oral cavity cancer. Sequenced by immunoSEQ multiplex PCR; TCRdb stores in-frame clones only, minus some. The sample includes some 15,000 clones, roughly 74% of them seen just once. Specimen: PBMCs, collected before nivolumab (anti-PD-1) treatment. The receptors were gathered from a person aged 40 to 85 with oral cavity squamous cell carcinoma.

This chain links TRBV7-6 with TRBJ1-1; D not resolved. V lost 8 bases to trimming and J lost 5 bases, with 18 bases between them. Germline V gene sequence: CDR1 SGHVS, CDR2 FNYEAQ. There are 14 residues in the CDR3. Here the CDR3 DNA reads TGTGCCAGCGCTCTATCTGCGGGAGGGACTGAAGCTTTCTTT. It encodes CASALSAGGTEAFF.

The chain couples TRBV6-4 to TRBJ1-6, with a weak D call TRBD1 (6 bases). V was trimmed by 3 bases and J by 6 bases, leaving 9 bases between them. Germline V gives CDR1 MRHNA, CDR2 SNTAGT. This CDR3 region has 14 residues. The CDR3 sequence: CASSELQGNSPLHF. CDR3 in DNA: TGTGCCAGCAGTGAATTACAGGGTAATTCACCCCTCCACTTT.

This chain uses TRBV6-7 with TRBJ2-3, with a possible D match to TRBD1 (5 bases). Being an ORF, TRBV6-7 has a function that is uncertain. Trimming took 7 bases from V and 6 from J, leaving 17 bases between them. The CDR3 totals 14 residues. CDR3 bases: TGTGCCAGCAAGCCCCCGGCCAGACAGGATACGCAGTATTTT. Translating it yields CASKPPARQDTQYF.

The J gene is TRBJ1-4, the V gene TRBV5-6; no definite D call. The V gene lost 3 bases and the J gene lost 2 bases, with 8 bases spanning the gap. Germline loops: CDR1 SGHDT, CDR2 YYEEEE. The CDR3 is 14 residues long. CDR3 nucleotides: TGTGCCAGCAGCTCGAGGGCGACTAATGAAAAACTGTTTTTT. As protein: CASSSRATNEKLFF.

CDR3 loop: CASSIVHRGAFQPQHF. In DNA, the CDR3 is TGTGCCAGTAGTATTGTCCACCGAGGGGCTTTTCAGCCCCAGCATTTT. The gene calls are TRBV19 and TRBJ1-5; TRBD1 is a possible D gene (5 bases). This CDR3 is 16 amino acids long. The germline V and J ends were trimmed by 3 bases and 6 bases, with 18 bases remaining between them. Looked up from germline, CDR1 is LNHDA and CDR2 is SQIVND (reference sequence).

This chain joins TRBV6-1 and TRBJ2-1; no definite D call. The CDR3 runs to 13 residues. Deletions cut 9 bases from V and 0 bases from J, with 9 bases between. Germline V gene sequence: CDR1 MNHNS, CDR2 SASEGT. The CDR3 sequence is CASGPSSYNEQFF. The CDR3 nucleotides read TGTGCCAGTGGACCTAGCTCCTACAATGAGCAGTTCTTC.